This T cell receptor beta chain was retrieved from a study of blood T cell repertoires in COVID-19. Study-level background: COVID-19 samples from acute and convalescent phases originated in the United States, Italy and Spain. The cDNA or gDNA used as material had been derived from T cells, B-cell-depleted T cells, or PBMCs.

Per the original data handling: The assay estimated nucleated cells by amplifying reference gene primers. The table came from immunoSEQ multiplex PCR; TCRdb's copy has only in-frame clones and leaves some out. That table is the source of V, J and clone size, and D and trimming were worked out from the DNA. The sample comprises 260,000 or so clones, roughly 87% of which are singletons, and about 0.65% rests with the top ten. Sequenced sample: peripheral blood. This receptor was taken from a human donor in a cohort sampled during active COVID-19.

CDR3 sequence (DNA): TGTGCCAGTAGTATAGGGGGCAGCGACTACGAGCAGTACTTC. The encoded protein is CASSIGGSDYEQYF. This chain links TRBV19 with TRBJ2-7, with D perhaps TRBD1 (5 bases). Germline V lookup: CDR1 LNHDA, CDR2 SQIVND (reference sequence). V gave up 1 base and J gave up 3 bases, with 10 bases separating them. This CDR3 region has 14 residues. Full variable domain (missing parts from reference TRBV19 and TRBJ2-7): DGGITQSPKYLFRKEGQNVTLSCEQNLNHDAMYWYRQDPGQGLRLIYYSQIVNDFQKGDIAEGYSVSREKKESFPLTVTSAQKNPTAFYLCASSIGGSDYEQYFGPGTRLTVT.